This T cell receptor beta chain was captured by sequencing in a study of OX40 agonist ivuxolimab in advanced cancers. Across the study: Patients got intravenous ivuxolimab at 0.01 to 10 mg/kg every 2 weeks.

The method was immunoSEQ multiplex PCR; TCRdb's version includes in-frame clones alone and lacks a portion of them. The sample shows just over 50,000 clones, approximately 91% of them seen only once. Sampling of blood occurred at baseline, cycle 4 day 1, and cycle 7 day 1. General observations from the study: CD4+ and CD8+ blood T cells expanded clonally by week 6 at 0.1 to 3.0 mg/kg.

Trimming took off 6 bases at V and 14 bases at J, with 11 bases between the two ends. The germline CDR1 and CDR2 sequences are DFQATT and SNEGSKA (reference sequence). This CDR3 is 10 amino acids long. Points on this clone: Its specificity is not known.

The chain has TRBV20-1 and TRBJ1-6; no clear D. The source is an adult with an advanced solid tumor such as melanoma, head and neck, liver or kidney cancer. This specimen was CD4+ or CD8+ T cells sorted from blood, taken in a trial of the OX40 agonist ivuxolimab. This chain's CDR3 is CSAGWEALHF. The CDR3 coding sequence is TGCAGTGCGGGCTGGGAGGCCCTCCACTTT.